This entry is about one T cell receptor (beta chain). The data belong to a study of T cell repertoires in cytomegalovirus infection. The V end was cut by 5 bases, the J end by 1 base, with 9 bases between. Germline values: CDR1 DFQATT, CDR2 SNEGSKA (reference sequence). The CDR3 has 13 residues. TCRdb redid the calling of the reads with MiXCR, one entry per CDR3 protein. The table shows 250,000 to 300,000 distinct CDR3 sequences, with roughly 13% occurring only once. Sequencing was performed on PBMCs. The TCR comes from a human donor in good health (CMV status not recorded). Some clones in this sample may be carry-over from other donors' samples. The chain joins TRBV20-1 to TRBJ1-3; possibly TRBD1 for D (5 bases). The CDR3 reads CSAPDSSGNTIYF. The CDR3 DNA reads TGCAGTGCTCCCGACAGTTCTGGAAACACCATATATTTT.